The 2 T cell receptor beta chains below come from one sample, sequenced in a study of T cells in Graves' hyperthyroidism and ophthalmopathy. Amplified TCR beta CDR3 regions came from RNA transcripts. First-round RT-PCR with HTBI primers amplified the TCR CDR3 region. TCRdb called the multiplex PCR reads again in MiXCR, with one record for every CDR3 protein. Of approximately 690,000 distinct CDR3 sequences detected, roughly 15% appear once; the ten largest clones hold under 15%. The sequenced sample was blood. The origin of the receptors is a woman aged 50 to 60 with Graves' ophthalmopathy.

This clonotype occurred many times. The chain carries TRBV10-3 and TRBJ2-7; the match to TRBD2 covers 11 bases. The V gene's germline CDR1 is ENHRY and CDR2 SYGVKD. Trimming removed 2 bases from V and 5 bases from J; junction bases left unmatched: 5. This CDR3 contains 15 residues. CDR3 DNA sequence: TGTGCCATCAGTGAGCCAGGACTAGCGGGTGACGAGCAGTACTTC. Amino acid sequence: CAISEPGLAGDEQYF.

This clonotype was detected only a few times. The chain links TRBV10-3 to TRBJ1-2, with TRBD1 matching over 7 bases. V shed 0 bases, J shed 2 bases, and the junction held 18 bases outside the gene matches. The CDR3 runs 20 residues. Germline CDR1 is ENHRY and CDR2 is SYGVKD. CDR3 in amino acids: CAISESIFGGNDRVNYGYTF. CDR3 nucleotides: TGTGCCATCAGTGAGTCGATTTTTGGGGGTAACGACAGGGTGAACTATGGCTACACCTTC.